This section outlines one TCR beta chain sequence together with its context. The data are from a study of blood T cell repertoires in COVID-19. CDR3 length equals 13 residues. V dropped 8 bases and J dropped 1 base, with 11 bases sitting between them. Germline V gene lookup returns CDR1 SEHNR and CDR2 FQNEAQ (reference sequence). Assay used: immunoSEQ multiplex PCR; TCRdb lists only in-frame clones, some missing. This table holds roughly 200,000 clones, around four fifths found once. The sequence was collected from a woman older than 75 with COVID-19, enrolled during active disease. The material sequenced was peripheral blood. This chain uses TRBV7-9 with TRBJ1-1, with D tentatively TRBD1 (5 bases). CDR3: CASEQGKNTEAFF. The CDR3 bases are TGTGCCAGCGAGCAGGGAAAGAACACTGAAGCTTTCTTT.